This is a list of T cell receptor beta chains from one sample in a study of identical twins. MiXCR, run by TCRdb on the 5' RACE reads, gives a single entry per CDR3 protein. Found here are 200,000 to 250,000 distinct CDR3 sequences, about 7.3% of them singletons; the top ten hold under 4%. Another study also made use of these data, one on yellow fever vaccine responses in identical twins.

Sample: memory (CD45RO+) T cells sorted from blood. The receptors derive from a woman aged 18 to 35 in good health. Each CDR3 is given with its conserved first and last residue. The D gene is left open where the match is weak. Rows give clone size only sometimes, using once, few, many, or a class for an expanded clone.

TRBD2	.	TRBV28	TRBJ2-7	CASSLPTAGPYEQYF	TGTGCCAGCAGTTTACCCACAGCGGGACCCTACGAGCAGTACTTC
.	.	TRBV7-3	TRBJ2-3	CASSETGLSPGTDTQYF	TGTGCCAGCAGCGAAACTGGCCTAAGCCCTGGCACAGATACGCAGTATTTT
.	.	TRBV12-3/TRBV12-4	TRBJ2-3	CASRDTTDTQYF	TGTGCCAGCAGGGATACCACAGATACGCAGTATTTT
.	few	TRBV29-1	TRBJ2-5	CSVDSRNQETQYF	TGCAGCGTTGACTCCAGGAATCAAGAGACCCAGTACTTC
.	few	TRBV6-1	TRBJ2-6	CASGTVAGANVLTF	TGTGCCTCCGGGACGGTGGCTGGGGCCAACGTCCTGACTTTC
.	.	TRBV9	TRBJ2-5	CASSAHRGGGQETQYF	TGTGCCAGCAGCGCCCACAGGGGAGGTGGGCAAGAGACCCAGTACTTC
TRBD2	.	TRBV20-1	TRBJ2-5	CSASRLAGGAEETQYF	TGCAGTGCTAGCCGACTAGCGGGGGGGGCTGAAGAGACCCAGTACTTC
.	.	TRBV27	TRBJ2-1	CASSVGDGIAEQFF	TGTGCCAGCAGCGTCGGGGATGGGATCGCTGAGCAGTTCTTC
.	.	TRBV5-1	TRBJ2-2	CASNTGNTGELFF	TGCGCCAGCAACACAGGGAACACCGGGGAGCTGTTTTTT
TRBD1	.	TRBV6-1	TRBJ1-2	CASSPLTGGTNNGYTF	TGTGCCAGCAGTCCACTGACAGGGGGCACTAATAATGGCTACACCTTC
.	.	TRBV7-9	TRBJ2-7	CASSPDSGTGGKQYF	TGTGCCAGCAGCCCCGATAGCGGAACTGGGGGAAAGCAGTACTTC
.	once	TRBV20-1	TRBJ1-1	CCARDWGSGMNTEAFF	TGCTGTGCTAGAGATTGGGGGAGCGGGATGAACACTGAAGCTTTCTTT
.	many	TRBV12-3/TRBV12-4	TRBJ1-1	CASRSGGATEAFF	TGTGCCAGCAGATCCGGCGGGGCCACTGAAGCTTTCTTT
TRBD2	few	TRBV7-7	TRBJ2-1	CASSLLAGSSYNEQFF	TGTGCCAGCAGCTTGTTAGCGGGCAGCTCCTACAATGAGCAGTTCTTC
.	.	TRBV3-1	TRBJ1-5	CASSQQNQPQHF	TGTGCCAGCAGCCAGCAAAATCAGCCCCAGCATTTT
TRBD2	few	TRBV7-3	TRBJ2-1	CASSPYSGTHNEQFF	TGTGCCAGCAGCCCATATAGCGGGACCCACAATGAGCAGTTCTTC
TRBD2	many	TRBV11-3	TRBJ2-1	CASSPKWGEGSSSQFF	TGTGCCAGCAGCCCCAAGTGGGGGGAGGGTTCGAGTTCGCAGTTCTTC
.	.	TRBV11-2	TRBJ2-6	CASSVGISGANVLTF	TGTGCCAGCAGTGTCGGGATCTCTGGGGCCAACGTCCTGACTTTC
TRBD1	.	TRBV7-3	TRBJ2-1	CASSAPGQGAGEQFF	TGTGCCAGCAGCGCCCCGGGACAGGGGGCCGGTGAGCAGTTCTTC
TRBD1	.	TRBV4-1	TRBJ2-4	CASSQEGTGVVAKNIQYF	TGCGCCAGCAGCCAAGAGGGGACAGGGGTTGTTGCCAAAAACATTCAGTACTTC
.	few	TRBV20-1	TRBJ2-2	CSANRGGPNTGELFF	TGCAGTGCAAACCGGGGCGGGCCAAACACCGGGGAGCTGTTTTTT
TRBD1	.	TRBV24-1	TRBJ2-2	CATSDPQGASGTGELFF	TGTGCCACCAGTGATCCCCAGGGGGCGAGTGGCACCGGGGAGCTGTTTTTT
TRBD1	.	TRBV6-4	TRBJ2-1	CASSDSPGQGWREQFF	TGTGCCAGCAGTGACTCACCGGGACAGGGGTGGAGGGAGCAGTTCTTC
.	few	TRBV20-1	TRBJ1-1	CSATRGSGDTEAFF	TGCAGTGCTACCCGGGGTTCGGGTGACACTGAAGCTTTCTTT
TRBD2	.	TRBV20-1	TRBJ2-1	CSAGLAGGRSYNEQFF	TGCAGTGCGGGACTAGCGGGGGGGCGCTCCTACAATGAGCAGTTCTTC
.	.	TRBV28	TRBJ2-3	CASRETGRGWGADTQYF	TGTGCCAGCAGGGAGACTGGGCGAGGGTGGGGGGCAGATACGCAGTATTTT
TRBD2	.	TRBV3-1	TRBJ2-4	CASSQSGIAGGLAKNIQYF	TGTGCCAGCAGCCAATCCGGAATAGCGGGGGGTTTAGCCAAAAACATTCAGTACTTC
.	many	TRBV2	TRBJ2-2	CASTPGTGGTGELFF	TGTGCCAGCACTCCCGGGACCGGTGGTACCGGGGAGCTGTTTTTT
.	many	TRBV5-5	TRBJ2-1	CASSPTGRGFEQFF	TGTGCCAGCAGCCCGACCGGGAGAGGCTTTGAGCAGTTCTTC
.	many	TRBV5-5	TRBJ1-1	CASIDEGGRPNTEAFF	TGTGCCAGCATCGACGAAGGAGGCAGACCGAACACTGAAGCTTTCTTT
TRBD2	many	TRBV12-3/TRBV12-4	TRBJ2-7	CASSSGSGSIYEQYF	TGTGCCAGCAGTTCAGGAAGCGGGAGTATCTACGAGCAGTACTTC